What follows is one TCR beta chain and its context. The antigen is not known. Profiled with immunoSEQ multiplex PCR; TCRdb holds only in-frame clones, not every one. The table lists tens of thousands of clones, 65% to 75% of them singletons. The CDR3 is 13 residues long. The V gene lost 8 bases and the J gene lost 3 bases, with 11 bases spanning the gap. Germline V CDR1 and CDR2: SNHLY, FYNNEI. This entry comes from a study of vaccination effects on CD4 cells after COVID-19. About the study: Post-vaccine draws lagged the second dose by a median of 72 days. General study points: In the late period after vaccination, infection- and vaccine-induced clones contracted markedly.

Having been cultured for about ten days, the cells underwent CD4+ T cell isolation. Each participant was given two doses of one vaccine (BNT162b2 or mRNA-1273). Half-medium changes using IL-2 medium occurred on days 3 and 7. This sequence was found in a human donor who received a COVID-19 vaccine. Sequenced here: CD4+ T cells from PBMCs cultured without peptide, sampled after COVID-19 vaccination. The rearrangement uses TRBV2 and TRBJ1-5; D unclear. CDR3 sequence: CASRRWYNQPQHF. The CDR3 DNA reads TGTGCCAGCCGCCGGTGGTACAATCAGCCCCAGCATTTT.